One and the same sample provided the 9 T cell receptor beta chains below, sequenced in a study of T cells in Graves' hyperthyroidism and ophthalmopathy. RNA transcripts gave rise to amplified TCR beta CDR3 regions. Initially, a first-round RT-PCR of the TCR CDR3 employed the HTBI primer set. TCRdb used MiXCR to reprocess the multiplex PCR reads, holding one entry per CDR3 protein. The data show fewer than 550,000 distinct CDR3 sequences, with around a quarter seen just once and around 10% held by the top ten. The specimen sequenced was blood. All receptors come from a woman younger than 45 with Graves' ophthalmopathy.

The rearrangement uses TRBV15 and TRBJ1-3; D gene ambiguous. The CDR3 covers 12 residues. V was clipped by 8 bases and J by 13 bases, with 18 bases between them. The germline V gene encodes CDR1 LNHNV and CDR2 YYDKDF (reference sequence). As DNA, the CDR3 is TGTGCCACCTTTTCCGAAGGCGTCACGATATATTTT. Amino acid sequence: CATFSEGVTIYF.

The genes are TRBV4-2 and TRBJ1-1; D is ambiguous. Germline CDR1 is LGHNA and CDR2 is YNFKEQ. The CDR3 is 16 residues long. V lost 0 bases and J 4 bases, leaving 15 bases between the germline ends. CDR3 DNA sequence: TGTGCCAGCAGCCAAGATTTCGCGGCTCGTGGCACTGAAGCTTTCTTT. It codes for CASSQDFAARGTEAFF.

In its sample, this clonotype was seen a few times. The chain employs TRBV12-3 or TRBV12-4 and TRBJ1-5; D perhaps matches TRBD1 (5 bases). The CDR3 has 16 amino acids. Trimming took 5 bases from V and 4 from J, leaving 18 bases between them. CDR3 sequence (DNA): TGTGCCAGCAGTCACGAAGAGGGACGAGTGAATCAGCCCCAGCATTTT. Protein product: CASSHEEGRVNQPQHF.

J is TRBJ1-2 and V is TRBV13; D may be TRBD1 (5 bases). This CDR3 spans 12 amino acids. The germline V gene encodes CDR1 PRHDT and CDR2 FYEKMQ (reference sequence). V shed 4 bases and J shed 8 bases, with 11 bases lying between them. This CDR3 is CASSWGLGGYTF. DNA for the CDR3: TGTGCCAGCAGCTGGGGCCTGGGAGGCTACACCTTC.

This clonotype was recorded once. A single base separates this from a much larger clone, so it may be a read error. CDR3 sequence (DNA): TGCAGTGCTATAAGGACAGAGGCCTACGAGCTGTACTTC. It codes for CSAIRTEAYELYF. The chain uses TRBV20-1 and TRBJ2-7, with D possibly TRBD1 on 6 matching bases. The CDR3 extends over 13 amino acids. Germline V CDR1 and CDR2: DFQATT, SNEGSKA (reference sequence).

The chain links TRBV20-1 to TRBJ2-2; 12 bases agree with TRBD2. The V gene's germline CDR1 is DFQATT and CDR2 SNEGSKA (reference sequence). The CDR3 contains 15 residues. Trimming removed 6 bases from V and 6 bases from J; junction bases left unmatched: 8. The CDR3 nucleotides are TGCAGTGCCCCCAGACTAGCGGGGGTGGCCGGGGAGCTGTTTTTT. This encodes CSAPRLAGVAGELFF.

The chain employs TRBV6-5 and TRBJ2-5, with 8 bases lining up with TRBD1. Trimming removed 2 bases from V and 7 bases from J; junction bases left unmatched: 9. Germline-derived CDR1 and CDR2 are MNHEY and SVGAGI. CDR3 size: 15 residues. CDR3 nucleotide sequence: TGTGCCAGCAGTTACGCTGGACAGGACAGGGCGACCCAGTACTTC. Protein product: CASSYAGQDRATQYF.

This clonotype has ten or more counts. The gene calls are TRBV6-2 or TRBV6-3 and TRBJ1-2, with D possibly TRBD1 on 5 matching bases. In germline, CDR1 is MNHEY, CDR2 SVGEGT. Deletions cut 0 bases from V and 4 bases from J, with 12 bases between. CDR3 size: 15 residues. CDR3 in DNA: TGTGCCAGCAGTTACTCGCCGGGGCAGGCCTATGGCTACACCTTC. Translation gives CASSYSPGQAYGYTF.

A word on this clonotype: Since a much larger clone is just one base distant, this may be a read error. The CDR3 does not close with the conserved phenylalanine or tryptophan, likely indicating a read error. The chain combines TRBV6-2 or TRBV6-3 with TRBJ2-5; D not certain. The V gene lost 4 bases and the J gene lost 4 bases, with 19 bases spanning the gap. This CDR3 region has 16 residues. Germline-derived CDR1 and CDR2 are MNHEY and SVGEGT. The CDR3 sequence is CASSSAIRVPPETQYY. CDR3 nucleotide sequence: TGTGCCAGCAGTTCAGCAATACGAGTTCCACCAGAGACCCAGTACTAC.